Each of the 27 T cell receptor beta chains below was sequenced from the same sample in a study of human T cells and chemical hapten exposure. Time point defined: patch test 2, 6 weeks after DPC sensitization. As for treatment: therapeutic diphenylcyclopropenone sensitization with weekly scalp DPC. TCRdb ran MiXCR on the RACE reads and lists one entry per CDR3 protein. This repertoire shows some 71,000 distinct CDR3 sequences, about 9.3% found once; its top ten account for around 7.3%. The starting material was whole blood, obtained in connection with sensitization to the hapten diphenylcyclopropenone (DPC). The receptors originated from a woman aged 50 to 60 with alopecia areata. Some clones in this sample may be carry-over from other donors' samples.

In its sample, this clonotype was seen many times. The chain is built from TRBV6-5 and TRBJ2-2; 12 positions match TRBD2. The CDR3 covers 16 residues. Unmatched junction bases numbered 7, after V lost 5 bases and J lost 6 bases. Germline values: CDR1 MNHEY, CDR2 SVGAGI. CDR3 protein: CASSPLAGGPSGELFF. The CDR3 nucleotides are TGTGCCAGCAGTCCTCTAGCGGGAGGGCCGTCCGGGGAGCTGTTTTTT.

The chain is built from TRBV11-3 and TRBJ2-3; no reliable D call. Germline V gene sequence: CDR1 SGHNT, CDR2 YENEEA. The ends were cut back, 5 bases at V and 2 bases at J, with 17 bases in the middle. The CDR3 is made up of 16 amino acids. The CDR3: CASSGRSAGATDTQYF. In DNA form, the CDR3 reads TGTGCCAGCAGCGGGCGGAGCGCCGGTGCCACAGATACGCAGTATTTT.

This chain joins TRBV9 and TRBJ2-3; D remains ambiguous. The CDR3 consists of 15 residues. Germline lookup yields CDR1 SGDLS and CDR2 YYNGEE. V was trimmed by 3 bases and J by 6 bases, leaving 17 bases between them. CDR3 amino acids: CASSAVNIRRDTQYF. Here the CDR3 DNA reads TGTGCCAGCAGCGCAGTCAACATTCGCCGCGATACGCAGTATTTT.

The J gene is TRBJ2-7, the V gene TRBV20-1; 9 nucleotides align to TRBD2. Trimming cost V 3 bases and J 3 bases; bases outside gene matches: 0. This CDR3 comprises 12 residues. Germline loops: CDR1 DFQATT, CDR2 SNEGSKA (reference sequence). CDR3 sequence: CSASSGSYEQYF. For the CDR3, the DNA is TGCAGTGCTAGTAGCGGGAGCTACGAGCAGTACTTC.

This clonotype turned up a few times. The rearrangement uses TRBV30 and TRBJ1-1, with D possibly TRBD1 on 5 matching bases. The V end was cut by 1 base, the J end by 14 bases, with 14 bases between. The CDR3 is 11 residues long. Germline-derived CDR1 and CDR2 are GTSNPN and SVGIG (reference sequence). CDR3 nucleotides: TGTGCCTGGAGTGGTGGGGCCGAGGGATTCTTT. It is translated as CAWSGGAEGFF.

This clonotype was counted between two and nine times. The V gene is TRBV29-1, the J gene TRBJ2-7; 11 bases align to TRBD1. V lost 6 bases to trimming and J lost 5 bases; unmatched junction nucleotides: 3. In germline, CDR1 is SQVTM, CDR2 ANQGSEA. CDR3 length: 12 residues. The CDR3 DNA reads as TGCAGCGTCGGACAGGGGGCCGACGAGCAGTACTTC. Its translation: CSVGQGADEQYF.

This clonotype was seen ten or more times. This rearrangement joins TRBV29-1 to TRBJ2-3; TRBD2 is a possible D gene (5 bases). Looked up from germline, CDR1 is SQVTM and CDR2 is ANQGSEA. The CDR3 has 13 amino acids. Trimming left V 2 bases short and J 3 bases short, with 9 bases between. The CDR3 reads CSVELTGTDTQYF. CDR3 in DNA: TGCAGCGTTGAATTGACGGGAACAGATACGCAGTATTTT.

This clonotype was observed many times. The chain uses TRBV10-3 and TRBJ2-3; tentatively, D is TRBD2 (5 bases). The CDR3 runs to 14 residues. Trimming took off 4 bases at V and 10 bases at J, with 18 bases between the two ends. Germline CDR1 ENHRY, CDR2 SYGVKD. The DNA for the CDR3 is TGTGCCATCAGTGTTACTAGTACGGTGGTATCGCAGTATTTT. Translated, it gives CAISVTSTVVSQYF.

This clonotype was counted ten times or more. The V call is TRBV11-2, the J call TRBJ1-1, with 7 bases identical to TRBD1. The CDR3 runs 15 residues. The junction had 10 bases not matched to a gene; V was cut back by 5 bases and J by 4 bases. Germline V gives CDR1 SGHAT, CDR2 FQNNGV. The CDR3 coding sequence is TGTGCCAGCAGCCCAGACAGGGTCGCTGTCACTGAAGCTTTCTTT. It yields the protein CASSPDRVAVTEAFF.

This clonotype was detected ten times or more. The chain couples TRBV29-1 to TRBJ1-1; D not certain. CDR3 size: 15 residues. V was clipped by 6 bases and J by 0 bases, with 17 bases between them. Germline CDR1 is SQVTM and CDR2 is ANQGSEA. The DNA of the CDR3 is TGCAGCGTCGACCGACTAATACTCATGAACACTGAAGCTTTCTTT. This sequence encodes CSVDRLILMNTEAFF.

V is TRBV6-1 and J is TRBJ1-1; no firm D call. V lost 2 bases and J 0 bases, leaving 7 bases between the germline ends. The V gene's germline CDR1 is MNHNS and CDR2 SASEGT. CDR3 length: 14 amino acids. CDR3: CASSEWRMNTEAFF. CDR3 DNA sequence: TGTGCCAGCAGTGAATGGCGGATGAACACTGAAGCTTTCTTT.

This clonotype was counted at least ten times. The chain joins TRBV6-2 or TRBV6-3 to TRBJ2-1, with a weak D call TRBD2 (6 bases). This CDR3 region has 13 residues. With 5 bases removed from V and 10 bases from J, the gap between germline ends came to 15 bases. Germline-derived CDR1 and CDR2 are MNHEY and SVGEGT. The CDR3 DNA is TGTGCCAGCAGTACCTACGCCGCGGGAGAGCAGTTCTTC. Its protein is CASSTYAAGEQFF.

This clonotype showed up just a few times. The CDR3 here is CASSLRTSNTNNEQFF. For the CDR3, the DNA is TGCGCCAGCAGCTTGCGGACTAGCAATACTAACAATGAGCAGTTCTTC. V gene TRBV5-1 combines with J gene TRBJ2-1; 8 positions agree with TRBD2. Looked up from germline, CDR1 is SGHRS and CDR2 is YFSETQ. CDR3 size: 16 residues. Trimming cost V 1 base and J 5 bases; bases outside gene matches: 8.

This clonotype was detected ten times or more. The chain carries TRBV28 and TRBJ1-2, with D possibly being TRBD1 (5 bases). This CDR3 comprises 15 residues. CDR1 MDHEN and CDR2 SYDVKM come from the germline V gene. Trimming took 5 bases from V and 1 from J, leaving 14 bases between them. The CDR3 loop is CASSPGLAINYGYTF. As DNA, the CDR3 is TGTGCCAGCAGTCCGGGACTTGCGATTAACTATGGCTACACCTTC.

This clonotype has at least ten counts. The gene calls are TRBV11-2 and TRBJ2-3; D not certain. Trimming shortened V by 5 bases and J by 3 bases, and 12 bases separated the two germline ends. Germline V gene lookup returns CDR1 SGHAT and CDR2 FQNNGV. The CDR3 length is 14 residues. The CDR3, as DNA: TGTGCCAGCAGCGTAGTGGGGTTAACAGATACGCAGTATTTT. Its protein is CASSVVGLTDTQYF. Variable domain in full (rest from reference TRBV11-2 and TRBJ2-3): EAGVAQSPRYKIIEKRQSVAFWCNPISGHATLYWYQQILGQGPKLLIQFQNNGVVDDSQLPKDRFSAERLKGVDSTLKIQPAKLEDSAVYLCASSVVGLTDTQYFGPGTRLTVL.

This clonotype was picked up many times. CDR3 sequence (DNA): TGTGCCAGCAGTGAAGCGAAGAACACTGAAGCTTTCTTT. Its translation: CASSEAKNTEAFF. The rearrangement uses TRBV6-4 and TRBJ1-1; no definite D call. Germline CDR1 reads MRHNA; CDR2 reads SNTAGT. The CDR3 loop spans 13 amino acids. V dropped 3 bases and J dropped 1 base, with 6 bases sitting between them.

This clonotype was counted at least ten times. This rearrangement joins TRBV20-1 to TRBJ2-1; no clear D gene. This CDR3 has 10 amino acids. The V gene's germline CDR1 is DFQATT and CDR2 SNEGSKA (reference sequence). V gave up 3 bases and J gave up 9 bases, with 6 bases separating them. CDR3: CSARGIEQFF. The DNA for the CDR3 is TGCAGTGCTAGGGGAATTGAGCAGTTCTTC.

This clonotype was seen a handful of times. The J gene is TRBJ2-3, the V gene TRBV20-1; tentatively, D is TRBD2 (6 bases). The V gene's germline CDR1 is DFQATT and CDR2 SNEGSKA (reference sequence). The CDR3 is 12 amino acids. V shed 5 bases and J shed 4 bases, with 10 bases lying between them. This chain's CDR3 is CSAVPSADTQYF. CDR3 coding DNA: TGCAGTGCTGTCCCTAGCGCAGATACGCAGTATTTT.

This clonotype was seen a handful of times. V gene TRBV7-9 combines with J gene TRBJ2-5; D could derive from TRBD1 or TRBD2 (6 bases each). Per the germline V gene, CDR1 is SEHNR and CDR2 is FQNEAQ (reference sequence). Trimming pared 5 bases from V and 5 bases from J, leaving 15 bases between. There are 14 residues in the CDR3. This CDR3 reads CASSPPGARETQYF. For the CDR3, the DNA is TGTGCCAGCAGCCCACCGGGGGCGCGGGAGACCCAGTACTTC.

This clonotype was picked up a small number of times. The rearrangement joins TRBV2 to TRBJ2-7; D possibly matches TRBD1 or TRBD2 (6 bases each). The CDR3 is 12 residues long. The ends were cut back, 7 bases at V and 5 bases at J, with 12 bases in the middle. The germline V gene has CDR1 SNHLY and CDR2 FYNNEI. The CDR3 DNA reads as TGTGCCAGCAAGGGGGGAGGCGACGAGCAGTACTTC. Translating it yields CASKGGGDEQYF. The full variable domain, completed using reference TRBV2 and TRBJ2-7, is EPEVTQTPSHQVTQMGQEVILRCVPISNHLYFYWYRQILGQKVEFLVSFYNNEISEKSEIFDDQFSVERPDGSNFTLKIRSTKLEDSAMYFCASKGGGDEQYFGPGTRLTVT.

At least ten counts were recorded for this clonotype. This rearrangement joins TRBV12-3 or TRBV12-4 to TRBJ2-2; D is unclear. The CDR3 has 17 residues. Between the trimmed V and J ends, which lost 1 base and 5 bases, there was a span of 17 bases. The CDR3 sequence is CASSLGRLAGTTGELFF. CDR3 bases: TGTGCCAGCAGTTTAGGTCGGTTGGCCGGAACGACCGGGGAGCTGTTTTTT.

This clonotype was found many times. The chain couples TRBV25-1 to TRBJ2-3, with D perhaps given as TRBD1 or TRBD2 (5 bases each). The CDR3 loop spans 15 amino acids. CDR1 and CDR2 from the germline V gene are MGHDK and SYGVNS. Trimming shortened V by 5 bases and J by 10 bases, and 22 bases separated the two germline ends. CDR3 coding DNA: TGTGCCAGCAGTTACCCCCTCGGGGCCCACTACGCGCAGTATTTT. Its protein product is CASSYPLGAHYAQYF.

V usage is TRBV9 and J usage is TRBJ2-1; unclear D gene. The V gene lost 4 bases and the J gene lost 8 bases, with 13 bases spanning the gap. The germline gives CDR1 SGDLS, CDR2 YYNGEE. The CDR3 is 13 residues long. The CDR3 nucleotides are TGTGCCAGCAGCCCTAACCACCAAGATGAGCAGTTCTTC. Translating gives CASSPNHQDEQFF.

This clonotype was found many times. The chain has TRBV6-6 and TRBJ1-1; D might be TRBD1 (6 bases). The germline V and J ends were trimmed by 7 bases and 6 bases, with 15 bases remaining between them. Per germline, CDR1 MNHNY and CDR2 SVGAGI (reference sequence). The CDR3 sequence is 13 residues long. The CDR3 DNA sequence: TGTGCCAGCACCCCAGGGGAGTGGTCTGAAGCTTTCTTT. It is translated as CASTPGEWSEAFF.

This clonotype came up many times. V gene TRBV21-1 combines with J gene TRBJ1-2; TRBD1 is the table's D call, not checked against the DNA. TRBV21-1 is deemed a pseudogene. CDR3 size: 17 residues. CDR3 coding DNA: TGTGCCAGCAGCAGAAACACCAACGGACAGGCCTGGACCGGCTACACCTTC. As protein: CASSRNTNGQAWTGYTF.

The rearrangement joins TRBV5-5 to TRBJ2-1; 10 positions agree with TRBD2. This CDR3 comprises 15 residues. Germline lookup yields CDR1 SGHKS and CDR2 YYEKEE (reference sequence). The J segment lost 7 bases and the V segment lost 0 bases, leaving 4 bases of the junction unmatched. CDR3 in amino acids: CASSLGASGRNEQFF. The CDR3, as DNA: TGTGCCAGCAGCTTGGGGGCTAGCGGGAGAAATGAGCAGTTCTTC. Full variable domain (remainder filled in from reference TRBV5-5 and TRBJ2-1): DAGVTQSPTHLIKTRGQQVTLRCSPISGHKSVSWYQQVLGQGPQFIFQYYEKEERGRGNFPDRFSARQFPNYSSELNVNALLLGDSALYLCASSLGASGRNEQFFGPGTRLTVL.

This clonotype was counted many times. J is TRBJ1-1 and V is TRBV7-8, with TRBD1 matching over 7 bases. Germline trimming cut 5 bases from V and 5 bases from J; bases unmatched to any gene: 8. This CDR3 region has 14 residues. Germline assignment: CDR1 SGHVS and CDR2 FQNEAQ. CDR3 residues: CASSRLTGNTEAFF. DNA for the CDR3: TGTGCCAGCAGCCGACTGACAGGGAATACTGAAGCTTTCTTT.